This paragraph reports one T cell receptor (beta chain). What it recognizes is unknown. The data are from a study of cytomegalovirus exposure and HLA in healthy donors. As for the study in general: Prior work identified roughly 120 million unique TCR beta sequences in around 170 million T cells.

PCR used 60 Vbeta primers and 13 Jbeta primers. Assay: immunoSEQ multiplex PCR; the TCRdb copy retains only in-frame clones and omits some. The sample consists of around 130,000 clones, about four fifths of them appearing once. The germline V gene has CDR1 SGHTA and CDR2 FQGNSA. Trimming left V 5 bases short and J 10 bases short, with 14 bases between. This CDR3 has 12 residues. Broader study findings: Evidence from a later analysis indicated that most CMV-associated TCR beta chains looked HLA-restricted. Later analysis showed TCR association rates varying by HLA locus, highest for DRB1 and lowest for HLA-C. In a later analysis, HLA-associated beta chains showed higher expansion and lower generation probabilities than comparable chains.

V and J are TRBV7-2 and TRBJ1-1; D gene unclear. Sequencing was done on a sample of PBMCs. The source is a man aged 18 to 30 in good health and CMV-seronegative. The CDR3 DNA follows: TGTGCCAGCAGCGAACACAGTTTCGCAGCTTTCTTT. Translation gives CASSEHSFAAFF.